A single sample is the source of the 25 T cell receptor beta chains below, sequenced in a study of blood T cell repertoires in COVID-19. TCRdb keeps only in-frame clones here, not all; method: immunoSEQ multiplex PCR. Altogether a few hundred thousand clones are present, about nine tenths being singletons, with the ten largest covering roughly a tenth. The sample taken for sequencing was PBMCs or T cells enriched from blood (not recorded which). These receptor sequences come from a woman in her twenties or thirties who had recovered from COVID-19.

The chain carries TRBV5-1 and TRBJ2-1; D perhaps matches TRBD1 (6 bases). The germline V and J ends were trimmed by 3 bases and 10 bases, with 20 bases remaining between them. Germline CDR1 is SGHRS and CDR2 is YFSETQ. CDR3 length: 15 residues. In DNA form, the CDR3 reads TGCGCCAGCAGCTGGGGGCGGCTAGCCGAGGAGGAGCAGTTCTTC. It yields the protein CASSWGRLAEEEQFF.

This chain's CDR3 is CASSLGLGAGAMETQYF. For the CDR3, the DNA is TGCGCCAGCAGCCTCGGGCTGGGGGCGGGAGCGATGGAGACCCAGTACTTC. The V and J genes are TRBV4-3 and TRBJ2-5; perhaps TRBD2 as D (7 bases). V lost 4 bases and J lost 5, with 23 bases in between. Germline V lookup: CDR1 LGHNA, CDR2 YSLEER. The length of the CDR3 is 17 residues.

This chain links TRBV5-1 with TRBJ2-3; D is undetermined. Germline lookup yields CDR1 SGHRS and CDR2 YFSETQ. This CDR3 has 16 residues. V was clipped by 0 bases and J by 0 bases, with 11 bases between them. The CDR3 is CASSLATLGSTDTQYF. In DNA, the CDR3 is TGCGCCAGCAGCTTGGCCACGTTGGGCAGCACAGATACGCAGTATTTT. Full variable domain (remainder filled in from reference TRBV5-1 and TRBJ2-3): KAGVTQTPRYLIKTRGQQVTLSCSPISGHRSVSWYQQTPGQGLQFLFEYFSETQRNKGNFPGRFSGRQFSNSRSEMNVSTLELGDSALYLCASSLATLGSTDTQYFGPGTRLTVL.

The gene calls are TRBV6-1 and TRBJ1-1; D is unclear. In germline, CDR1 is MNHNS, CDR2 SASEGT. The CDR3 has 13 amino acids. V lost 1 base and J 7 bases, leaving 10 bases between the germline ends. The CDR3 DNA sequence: TGTGCCAGCAGTGAAGTCGGGTACGTTGAAGCTTTCTTT. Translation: CASSEVGYVEAFF.

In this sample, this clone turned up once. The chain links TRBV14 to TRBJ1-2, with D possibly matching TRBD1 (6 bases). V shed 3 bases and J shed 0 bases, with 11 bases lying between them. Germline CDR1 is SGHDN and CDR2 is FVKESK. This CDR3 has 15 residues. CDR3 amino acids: CASSQFRGANYGYTF. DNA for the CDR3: TGTGCCAGCAGCCAGTTCAGGGGAGCTAACTATGGCTACACCTTC.

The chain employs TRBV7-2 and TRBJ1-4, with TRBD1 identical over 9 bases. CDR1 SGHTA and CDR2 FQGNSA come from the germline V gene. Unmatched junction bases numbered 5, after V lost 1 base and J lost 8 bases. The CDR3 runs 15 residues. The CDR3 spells CASSLVSGTGEKLFF. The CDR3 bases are TGTGCCAGCAGCTTAGTAAGCGGGACAGGGGAAAAACTGTTTTTT.

The CDR3 DNA reads TGTGCCAGCAGTTACGCTGAGGGCGGGCAGTACTTC. It is translated as CASSYAEGGQYF. The J gene is TRBJ2-7, the V gene TRBV6-5, with TRBD2 as a possible D gene (5 bases). The CDR3 loop spans 12 amino acids. Germline CDR1 reads MNHEY; CDR2 reads SVGAGI. The germline V and J ends were trimmed by 2 bases and 9 bases, with 11 bases remaining between them.

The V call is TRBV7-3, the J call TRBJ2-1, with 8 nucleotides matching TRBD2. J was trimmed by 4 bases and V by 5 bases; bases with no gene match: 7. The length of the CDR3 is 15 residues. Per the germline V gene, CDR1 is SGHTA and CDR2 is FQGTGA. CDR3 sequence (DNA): TGTGCCAGCAGCCGACCCGGGACTAGGTACAATGAGCAGTTCTTC. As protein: CASSRPGTRYNEQFF.

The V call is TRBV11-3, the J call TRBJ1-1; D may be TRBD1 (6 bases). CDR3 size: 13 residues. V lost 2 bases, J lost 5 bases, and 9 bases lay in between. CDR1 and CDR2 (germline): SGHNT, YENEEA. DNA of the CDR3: TGTGCCAGCAGCTTAAGCAGGGGAACTGAAGCTTTCTTT. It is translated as CASSLSRGTEAFF.

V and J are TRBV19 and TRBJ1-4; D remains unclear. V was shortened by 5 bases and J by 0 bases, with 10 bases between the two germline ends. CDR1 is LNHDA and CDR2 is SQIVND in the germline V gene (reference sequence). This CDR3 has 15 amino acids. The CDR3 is CASSYAVATNEKLFF. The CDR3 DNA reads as TGTGCCAGTAGTTACGCAGTTGCAACTAATGAAAAACTGTTTTTT.

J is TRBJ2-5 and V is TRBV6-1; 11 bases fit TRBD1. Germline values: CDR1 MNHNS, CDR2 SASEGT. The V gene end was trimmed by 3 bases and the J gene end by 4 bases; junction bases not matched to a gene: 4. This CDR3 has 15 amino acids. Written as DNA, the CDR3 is TGTGCCAGCAGTGAGGACAGGGGGCCGGGAGAGACCCAGTACTTC. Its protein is CASSEDRGPGETQYF.

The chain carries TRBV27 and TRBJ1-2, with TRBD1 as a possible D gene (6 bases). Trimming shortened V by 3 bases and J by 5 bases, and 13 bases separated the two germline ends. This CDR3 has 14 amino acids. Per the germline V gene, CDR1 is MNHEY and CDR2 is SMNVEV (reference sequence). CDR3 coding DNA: TGTGCCAGCAGTTTTGGGGGCGCTGGTTATGGCTACACCTTC. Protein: CASSFGGAGYGYTF.

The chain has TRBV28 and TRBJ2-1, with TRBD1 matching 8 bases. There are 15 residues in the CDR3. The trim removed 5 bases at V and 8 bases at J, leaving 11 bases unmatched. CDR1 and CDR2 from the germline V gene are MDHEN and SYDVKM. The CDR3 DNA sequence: TGTGCCAGCAGTGAACCGGGACAGGCGCCCGATGAGCAGTTCTTC. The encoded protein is CASSEPGQAPDEQFF.

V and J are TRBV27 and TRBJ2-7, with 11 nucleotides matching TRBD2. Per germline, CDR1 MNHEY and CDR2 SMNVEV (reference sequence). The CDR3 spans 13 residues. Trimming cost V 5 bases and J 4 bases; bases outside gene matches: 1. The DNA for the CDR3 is TGTGCCAGCAGTGTAGCGGGAGGGTACGAGCAGTACTTC. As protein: CASSVAGGYEQYF.

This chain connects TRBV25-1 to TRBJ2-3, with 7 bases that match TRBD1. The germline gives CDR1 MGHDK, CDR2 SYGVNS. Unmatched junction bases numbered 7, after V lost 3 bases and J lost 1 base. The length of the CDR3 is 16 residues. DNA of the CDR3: TGTGCCAGCAGTGATGATAGGGGGCGAGGCACAGATACGCAGTATTTT. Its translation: CASSDDRGRGTDTQYF.

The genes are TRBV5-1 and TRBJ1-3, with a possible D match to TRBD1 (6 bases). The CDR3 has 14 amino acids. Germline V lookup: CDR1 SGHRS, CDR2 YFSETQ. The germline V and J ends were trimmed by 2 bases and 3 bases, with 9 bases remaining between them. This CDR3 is CASSFTGSGNTIYF. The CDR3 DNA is TGCGCCAGCAGCTTTACAGGGAGTGGAAACACCATATATTTT.

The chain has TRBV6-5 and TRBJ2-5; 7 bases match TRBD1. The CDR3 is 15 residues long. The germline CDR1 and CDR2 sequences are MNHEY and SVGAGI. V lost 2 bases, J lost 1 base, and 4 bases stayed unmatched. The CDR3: CASSYGQAIQETQYF. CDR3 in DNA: TGTGCCAGCAGTTACGGACAGGCTATCCAAGAGACCCAGTACTTC.

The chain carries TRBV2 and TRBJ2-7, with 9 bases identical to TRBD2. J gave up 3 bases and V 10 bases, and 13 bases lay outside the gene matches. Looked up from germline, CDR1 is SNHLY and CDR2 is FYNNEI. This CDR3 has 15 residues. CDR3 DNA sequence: TGTGCCACCACTTTCAAGCGGGAGGCAATCTACGAGCAGTACTTC. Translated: CATTFKREAIYEQYF.

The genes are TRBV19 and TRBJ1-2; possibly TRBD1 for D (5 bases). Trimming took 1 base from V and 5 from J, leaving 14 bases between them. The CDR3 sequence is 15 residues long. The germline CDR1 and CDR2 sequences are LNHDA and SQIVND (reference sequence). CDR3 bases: TGTGCCAGTAGTATAGGTGGCGACGGGGGGTATGGCTACACCTTC. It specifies CASSIGGDGGYGYTF.

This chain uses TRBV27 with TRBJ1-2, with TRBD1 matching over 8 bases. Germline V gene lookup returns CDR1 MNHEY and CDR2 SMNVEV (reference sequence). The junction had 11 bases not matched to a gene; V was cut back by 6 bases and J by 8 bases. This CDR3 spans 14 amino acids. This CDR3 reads CASRHSGGAGGYTF. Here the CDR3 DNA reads TGTGCCAGCAGGCATTCAGGGGGCGCTGGGGGCTACACCTTC.

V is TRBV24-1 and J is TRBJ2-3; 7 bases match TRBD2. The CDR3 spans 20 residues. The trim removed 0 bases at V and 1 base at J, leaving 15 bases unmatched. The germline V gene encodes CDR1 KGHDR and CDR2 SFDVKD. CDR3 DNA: TGTGCCACCAGTGATTTGCCGGCGGGAGCGGAGGTGGGTCGCACAGATACGCAGTATTTT. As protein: CATSDLPAGAEVGRTDTQYF.

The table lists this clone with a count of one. The DNA for the CDR3 is TGTGCCAGCAGTGACATGACAGGAGGAAATTCACCCCTCCACTTT. Its protein is CASSDMTGGNSPLHF. The chain couples TRBV2 to TRBJ1-6; TRBD1 is a possible D gene (6 bases). Trimming stripped 3 bases from V and 7 bases from J, with 13 bases between. Germline V lookup: CDR1 SNHLY, CDR2 FYNNEI. This CDR3 contains 15 residues.

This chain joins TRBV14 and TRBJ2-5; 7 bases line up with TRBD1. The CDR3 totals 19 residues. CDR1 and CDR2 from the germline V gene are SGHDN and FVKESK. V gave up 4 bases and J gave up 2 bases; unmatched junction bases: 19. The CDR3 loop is CASSPPKFRQGPGQETQYF. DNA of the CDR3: TGTGCCAGCAGCCCACCTAAATTCCGACAGGGTCCGGGACAAGAGACCCAGTACTTC.

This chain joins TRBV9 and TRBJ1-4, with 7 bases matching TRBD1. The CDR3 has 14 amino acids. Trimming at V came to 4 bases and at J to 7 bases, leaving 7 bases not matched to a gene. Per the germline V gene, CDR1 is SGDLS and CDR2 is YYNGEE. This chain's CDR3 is CASSHRDSLEKLFF. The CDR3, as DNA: TGTGCCAGCAGCCACCGGGACAGCCTTGAAAAACTGTTTTTT. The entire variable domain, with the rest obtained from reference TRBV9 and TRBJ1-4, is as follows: DSGVTQTPKHLITATGQRVTLRCSPRSGDLSVYWYQQSLDQGLQFLIQYYNGEERAKGNILERFSAQQFPDLHSELNLSSLELGDSALYFCASSHRDSLEKLFFGSGTQLSVL.

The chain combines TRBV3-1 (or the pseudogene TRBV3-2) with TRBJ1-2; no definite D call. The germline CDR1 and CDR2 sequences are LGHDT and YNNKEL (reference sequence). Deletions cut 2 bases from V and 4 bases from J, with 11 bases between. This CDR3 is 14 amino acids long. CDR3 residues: CASSQWQNFYGYTF. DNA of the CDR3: TGTGCCAGCAGCCAATGGCAGAATTTCTATGGCTACACCTTC.